This passage covers 19 T cell receptor beta chains from one sample sequenced in a study of blood T cell repertoires in COVID-19 (dated by TCRdb to 2018 to 2020). Library preparation was by the immunoSEQ multiplex PCR assay. TCRdb carries this immuneACCESS record with in-frame sequences only. Its versions omit some clonotypes, under half of them owing to an unresolved V gene in the studies checked, with the rest unexplained. This sample comprises 170,000 or so clones, approximately 83% of them detected only once. Less than 2% of the sample rests with the top ten. The material sequenced was peripheral blood. The origin of the receptors is a human donor in a cohort sampled during active COVID-19.

This chain connects TRBV4-1 to TRBJ1-3, with TRBD1 as a possible D gene (6 bases). Per germline, CDR1 MGHRA and CDR2 YSYEKL. This CDR3 spans 15 amino acids. With 1 base removed from V and 7 bases from J, the gap between germline ends came to 14 bases. DNA of the CDR3: TGCGCCAGCAGCCAAGGGGGGCCTCTTGACAACACCATATATTTT. It specifies CASSQGGPLDNTIYF.

The chain recombines TRBV7-3 with TRBJ2-1, with TRBD1 identical over 8 bases. The CDR3 totals 12 residues. Losses at the gene ends were 10 bases for V and 8 bases for J; bases not matched to a gene: 7. Germline CDR1 reads SGHTA; CDR2 reads FQGTGA. In DNA form, the CDR3 reads TGTGCCATTGACAGGGGTCTCGATGAGCAGTTCTTC. Amino acids: CAIDRGLDEQFF.

The chain carries TRBV19 and TRBJ2-7; 8 bases map to TRBD1. With V trimmed by 7 bases and J by 2 bases, 7 bases remained unmatched. CDR3 length equals 14 residues. Per germline, CDR1 LNHDA and CDR2 SQIVND (reference sequence). As DNA, the CDR3 is TGTGCCAGTATGGCAGGGGGCGGTCCCTACGAGCAGTACTTC. Encoded protein: CASMAGGGPYEQYF.

This clone was seen a single time. This CDR3 is CASSVVGTDNEKLFF. CDR3 DNA sequence: TGTGCCAGCAGCGTAGTGGGGACAGATAATGAAAAACTGTTTTTT. The chain links TRBV9 to TRBJ1-4; 7 positions match TRBD1. The junction had 3 bases not matched to a gene; V was cut back by 0 bases and J by 4 bases. This CDR3 is built from 15 residues. CDR1 is SGDLS, CDR2 YYNGEE, per germline. The complete variable domain, with remaining parts taken from reference TRBV9 and TRBJ1-4, reads DSGVTQTPKHLITATGQRVTLRCSPRSGDLSVYWYQQSLDQGLQFLIQYYNGEERAKGNILERFSAQQFPDLHSELNLSSLELGDSALYFCASSVVGTDNEKLFFGSGTQLSVL.

The chain combines TRBV7-2 with TRBJ1-4; D is ambiguous. Between the trimmed V and J ends, which lost 1 base and 8 bases, there was a span of 17 bases. The V gene's germline CDR1 is SGHTA and CDR2 FQGNSA. The CDR3 loop spans 16 amino acids. This chain's CDR3 is CASSLVGGGQREKLFF. CDR3 nucleotide sequence: TGTGCCAGCAGCTTAGTAGGTGGAGGGCAGCGAGAAAAACTGTTTTTT.

The chain employs TRBV3-1 (or the pseudogene TRBV3-2) and TRBJ2-3; D possibly corresponds to TRBD2 (6 bases). V was cut by 0 bases and J by 3 bases, with 16 bases left in between. Germline V gives CDR1 LGHDT, CDR2 YNNKEL (reference sequence). This CDR3 region has 17 residues. CDR3 in amino acids: CASSQEPYGRGTDTQYF. CDR3 in DNA: TGTGCCAGCAGCCAAGAGCCCTACGGGAGAGGAACAGATACGCAGTATTTT.

This chain uses TRBV7-8 with TRBJ1-3, with a weak D call TRBD1 (6 bases). Trimming pared 5 bases from V and 0 bases from J, leaving 14 bases between. The CDR3 length is 16 residues. Germline V gene lookup returns CDR1 SGHVS and CDR2 FQNEAQ. The CDR3 loop is CASSVPPTGSGNTIYF. CDR3 nucleotides: TGTGCCAGCAGCGTTCCGCCGACAGGCTCTGGAAACACCATATATTTT.

J is TRBJ2-7 and V is TRBV24-1; TRBD2 matches 8 bases. V shed 5 bases, J shed 4 bases, and the junction held 9 bases outside the gene matches. The CDR3 covers 15 residues. Germline-derived CDR1 and CDR2 are KGHDR and SFDVKD. The CDR3 reads CATSGTGGPVYEQYF. CDR3 bases: TGTGCCACCAGTGGAACGGGGGGGCCTGTGTACGAGCAGTACTTC.

This clone came up a few times. CDR3 region: CASTRENEQFF. The CDR3, as DNA: TGCGCCAGCACGCGGGAGAATGAGCAGTTCTTC. The chain combines TRBV4-1 with TRBJ2-1; 7 nucleotides align to TRBD2. Germline CDR1 MGHRA, CDR2 YSYEKL. This CDR3 has 11 residues. The J segment lost 7 bases and the V segment lost 7 bases, leaving 1 base of the junction unmatched.

V gene TRBV28 combines with J gene TRBJ1-5; D is perhaps TRBD1 (5 bases). The CDR3 length is 15 residues. Germline CDR1 and CDR2: MDHEN and SYDVKM. Trimming removed 6 bases from V and 2 bases from J, with 14 bases in between. The CDR3 sequence is CASRNTGGGNQPQHF. CDR3 coding DNA: TGTGCCAGCAGAAACACAGGTGGAGGCAATCAGCCCCAGCATTTT.

The genes are TRBV21-1 and TRBJ2-7; the table gives TRBD1 as D, unverified against the DNA. TRBV21-1 is annotated as a pseudogene. The CDR3 loop spans 16 amino acids. The CDR3 DNA reads TGTGCCAGCAGCTACCGGGACAGCATGTGCTCCTACGAGCAGTACTTC. Translated, it gives CASSYRDSMCSYEQYF.

The V gene is TRBV2, the J gene TRBJ2-2; 8 bases match TRBD1. CDR3 length: 14 residues. Germline loops: CDR1 SNHLY, CDR2 FYNNEI. V lost 5 bases to trimming and J lost 7 bases; unmatched junction nucleotides: 6. The CDR3 DNA reads TGTGCCAGCAGTTGGACAGGGCAGGACGGGGAGCTGTTTTTT. It translates to CASSWTGQDGELFF.

The chain uses TRBV19 and TRBJ2-3; 9 nucleotides agree with TRBD1. V dropped 3 bases and J dropped 1; count of bases not matched to a gene: 5. CDR3 length: 16 amino acids. CDR1 and CDR2 (germline): LNHDA, SQIVND (reference sequence). The CDR3 DNA follows: TGTGCCAGTAGTATGGCGGGACAGGGTCGCACAGATACGCAGTATTTT. Protein product: CASSMAGQGRTDTQYF.

The rearrangement uses TRBV19 and TRBJ1-5; no firm D call. Germline V gives CDR1 LNHDA, CDR2 SQIVND (reference sequence). V lost 7 bases and J 0 bases, leaving 10 bases between the germline ends. CDR3 length equals 14 residues. CDR3 protein: CASMTGTSNQPQHF. CDR3 nucleotides: TGTGCCAGTATGACGGGTACTAGCAATCAGCCCCAGCATTTT.

A few counts support this clone. The chain recombines TRBV6-5 with TRBJ1-2; D is perhaps TRBD1 (6 bases). V was shortened by 5 bases and J by 3 bases, with 16 bases between the two germline ends. The CDR3 extends over 15 amino acids. CDR1 is MNHEY and CDR2 is SVGAGI in the germline V gene. The DNA of the CDR3 is TGTGCCAGCAGTCTACAGGGACGTGGGGACTATGGCTACACCTTC. The encoded protein is CASSLQGRGDYGYTF.

This clone occurred a few times. The chain has TRBV7-9 and TRBJ2-7, with TRBD2 identical over 11 bases. Per the germline V gene, CDR1 is SEHNR and CDR2 is FQNEAQ (reference sequence). The length of the CDR3 is 15 residues. After removal of 1 base from V and 2 bases from J, the junction contained 1 base not matched to a gene. The CDR3 nucleotides read TGTGCCAGCAGCTTAGTTAGCGGGAGGGCCTACGAGCAGTACTTC. This codes for CASSLVSGRAYEQYF.

The rearrangement joins TRBV6-5 to TRBJ1-2; D unclear. This CDR3 contains 13 residues. V was trimmed by 10 bases and J by 4 bases, leaving 16 bases between them. Looked up from germline, CDR1 is MNHEY and CDR2 is SVGAGI. The CDR3 DNA sequence: TGTGCCACCCTTGGGCCGTCGAGCTATGGCTACACCTTC. The encoded protein is CATLGPSSYGYTF.

This clone was recorded a few times. This rearrangement joins TRBV6-4 to TRBJ2-7; the match to TRBD2 covers 12 bases. Trimming at V came to 3 bases and at J to 4 bases, leaving 1 base not matched to a gene. The length of the CDR3 is 14 residues. Germline CDR1 reads MRHNA; CDR2 reads SNTAGT. The CDR3 bases are TGTGCCAGCAGTGAGACTAGCGGGAGTTACGAGCAGTACTTC. It is translated as CASSETSGSYEQYF.

The chain uses TRBV7-9 and TRBJ2-7; 7 bases fit TRBD1. J gave up 1 base and V 2 bases, and 8 bases lay outside the gene matches. Germline-derived CDR1 and CDR2 are SEHNR and FQNEAQ (reference sequence). The CDR3 consists of 16 residues. The CDR3 region is CASSLPLGGGSYEQYF. The CDR3 DNA is TGTGCCAGCAGCTTACCCCTAGGGGGCGGTTCCTACGAGCAGTACTTC. The whole variable domain, filled in from reference TRBV7-9 and TRBJ2-7, reads DTGVSQNPRHKITKRGQNVTFRCDPISEHNRLYWYRQTLGQGPEFLTYFQNEAQLEKSRLLSDRFSAERPKGSFSTLEIQRTEQGDSAMYLCASSLPLGGGSYEQYFGPGTRLTVT.